This T cell receptor beta chain was captured by sequencing in a study of cytomegalovirus exposure and HLA in healthy donors. 60 Vbeta and 13 Jbeta primers were used in PCR. Measured with immunoSEQ multiplex PCR; TCRdb has only the in-frame clones, and not every one. The data contain under 300,000 clones, 75% to 85% of them singletons. The germline CDR1 and CDR2 sequences are SNHLY and FYNNEI. There are 15 residues in the CDR3. Trimming removed 4 bases from V and 4 bases from J; junction bases left unmatched: 7. This TCR came from a woman aged 60-75 years in good health and CMV-seropositive. Sequencing was performed on PBMCs. The chain joins TRBV2 to TRBJ1-1, with 9 nucleotides matching TRBD1. The CDR3, as DNA: TGTGCCAGCAGTGCAGGACAGGGGATCGGCACTGAAGCTTTCTTT. It is translated as CASSAGQGIGTEAFF.